The 9 T cell receptor beta chains given below trace back to one sample, sequenced in a study of post-analysis software for immune sequencing data (dated by TCRdb to 2013 to 2016). Their recognized antigens are unknown. The full study reports these points: Significantly higher frequencies in patients than in controls were found for a few TRBV segments, including TRBV5-6, TRBV5-1 and TRBV20-1.

The library was prepared using PCR. Sequencing took place on an Illumina HiSeq 2500. To reduce PCR and sequencing biases, unique molecular identifiers were incorporated into the TCR beta cDNA libraries. The raw public data were reprocessed by TCRdb itself: fastp quality trimming at Q25, MiXCR clonotype calling, in-frame beta chains only. Merged by CDR3 protein, the rows form single entries marked with the most common genes and DNA. A total of about 820,000 distinct CDR3 sequences appear in this sample, approximately 57% of them only once. 4% to 5.5% of the sample rests with the top ten. Source material: blood. These receptors were taken from a girl under 18 with multiple sclerosis.

The chain joins TRBV5-6 to TRBJ2-7, with a weak D call TRBD1 (5 bases). The length of the CDR3 is 14 residues. Germline CDR1 and CDR2: SGHDT and YYEEEE. V lost 6 bases to trimming and J lost 1 base, with 14 bases between them. CDR3: CASTSIGVSYEQYF. In DNA form, the CDR3 reads TGTGCCAGCACCTCGATAGGGGTTTCCTACGAGCAGTACTTC. The full variable domain, rest sourced from reference TRBV5-6 and TRBJ2-7, is DAGVTQSPTHLIKTRGQQVTLRCSPKSGHDTVSWYQQALGQGPQFIFQYYEEEERQRGNFPDRFSGHQFPNYSSELNVNALLLGDSALYLCASTSIGVSYEQYFGPGTRLTVT.

The chain carries TRBV20-1 and TRBJ2-1; the D gene is possibly TRBD2 (5 bases). Per the germline V gene, CDR1 is DFQATT and CDR2 is SNEGSKA (reference sequence). V was pared by 5 bases and J by 0 bases, with 11 bases between. The CDR3 has 14 residues. The CDR3 DNA is TGCAGTGCTCCCCCGGGGAGCTCCTACAATGAGCAGTTCTTC. As protein: CSAPPGSSYNEQFF.

This chain uses TRBV30 with TRBJ1-5; D possibly corresponds to TRBD1 (5 bases). In germline, CDR1 is GTSNPN, CDR2 SVGIG (reference sequence). The CDR3 length is 13 residues. V lost 4 bases and J 7 bases, leaving 14 bases between the germline ends. In nucleotides, the CDR3 is TGTGCCTGGACTGCCGCAGGGTCACAGCCCCAGCATTTT. This gives the protein CAWTAAGSQPQHF.

The CDR3 DNA reads as TGCGCCAGCGGGTGGGACACCTTCGGAGATACGCAGTATTTT. It specifies CASGWDTFGDTQYF. V gene TRBV5-1 combines with J gene TRBJ2-3; tentative D call: TRBD1 (6 bases). V was clipped by 7 bases and J by 5 bases, with 17 bases between them. Germline V gives CDR1 SGHRS, CDR2 YFSETQ. This CDR3 contains 14 residues.

This sequence joins TRBV5-1 and TRBJ2-1; D is unclear. The CDR3 extends over 13 amino acids. Trimming stripped 2 bases from V and 4 bases from J, with 7 bases between. The germline V gene encodes CDR1 SGHRS and CDR2 YFSETQ. CDR3: CASSFQIYNEQFF. The CDR3 coding sequence is TGCGCCAGCAGCTTTCAGATATACAATGAGCAGTTCTTC.

The chain uses TRBV5-1 and TRBJ2-2, with a tentative D call TRBD2 (5 bases). The germline V gene has CDR1 SGHRS and CDR2 YFSETQ. The CDR3 spans 15 residues. In nucleotides, the CDR3 is TGCGCTAGTAGCTTGAGGCGGACTAACACCGGGGAGCTGTTTTTT. The encoded protein is CASSLRRTNTGELFF.

The chain recombines TRBV7-3 with TRBJ2-1, with D perhaps TRBD2 (5 bases). The CDR3 sequence is 15 residues long. CDR1 is SGHTA, CDR2 FQGTGA, per germline. Trimming left V 4 bases short and J 4 bases short, with 14 bases between. In DNA, the CDR3 is TGTGCCAGCAGCTCCGCGGGCCAATCATACAATGAGCAGTTCTTC. It encodes CASSSAGQSYNEQFF.

This clonotype was seen only a few times. The chain carries TRBV29-1 and TRBJ2-5; possible D gene TRBD2, 7 bases. CDR1 is SQVTM and CDR2 is ANQGSEA in the germline V gene. This CDR3 is built from 15 residues. Trimming took 1 base from V and 5 from J, leaving 17 bases between them. The CDR3 region is CSVEVGGGGSETQYF. CDR3 DNA sequence: TGCAGCGTTGAAGTGGGGGGCGGGGGATCGGAGACCCAGTACTTC.

This chain uses TRBV25-1 with TRBJ2-4; the D gene is possibly TRBD1 (6 bases). Germline V gene sequence: CDR1 MGHDK, CDR2 SYGVNS. V was cut by 3 bases and J by 1 base, with 19 bases left in between. This CDR3 contains 18 residues. Written as DNA, the CDR3 is TGTGCCAGCAGTGAGAAGGGGGACCCCACTAGGGCCAAAAACATTCAGTACTTC. Translating it yields CASSEKGDPTRAKNIQYF.